The sequence of this TCR beta chain was determined in a study of shared clonotypes between healthy human individuals. The assay was immunoSEQ multiplex PCR, and TCRdb's table has in-frame clones only and misses some. The sample lists approximately 2,300,000 clones; under 95% were seen once. As to this clone: Other DNA sequences in this specimen translate into the identical CDR3.

Germline V gives CDR1 SGHRS, CDR2 YFSETQ. This CDR3 contains 16 residues. Germline trimming cut 5 bases from V and 0 bases from J; bases unmatched to any gene: 4. This receptor was taken from a man younger than 35 in good health. Some clones in this sample may be carry-over from other donors' samples. The gene calls are TRBV5-1 and TRBJ2-3; 12 bases are shared with TRBD2. Sequencing input: naive CD4+ T cells from PBMCs. Documented subset: CD45RA+ positively selected. The chain's CDR3 is CASSQGLAGSTDTQYF. The CDR3 nucleotides read TGCGCCAGCAGTCAAGGACTAGCGGGGAGCACAGATACGCAGTATTTT.